This TCR beta chain was observed in a study of blood T cell repertoires in COVID-19. Study at large: COVID-19 samples, acute and convalescent, were from the United States, Italy and Spain. Sources were T cells, B-cell-depleted T cells, or PBMCs; the material itself was cDNA or gDNA.

V shed 2 bases, J shed 7 bases, and the junction held 2 bases outside the gene matches. CDR3 length equals 12 residues. Germline CDR1 reads GTSNPN; CDR2 reads SVGIG (reference sequence). During active infection, Seattle patients enrolled and were then monitored through disease. The authors' processing: Reference gene primers were amplified, and this amplification served to estimate nucleated cell counts. Measured with immunoSEQ multiplex PCR; TCRdb has only the in-frame clones, and not every one. V, J and clone size are taken as reported in that table, and D and trimming were inferred from the DNA itself. The table shows 150,000 to 200,000 clones, with approximately 86% occurring only once.

Sequences were obtained from peripheral blood. The TCR sequence derives from a woman aged 40-49 years with COVID-19, enrolled during active disease. The chain carries TRBV30 and TRBJ2-1; 7 nucleotides align to TRBD1. CDR3 residues: CAWSSRGNEQFF. The DNA of the CDR3 is TGTGCCTGGAGTAGCAGGGGGAATGAGCAGTTCTTC. Complete variable domain (other parts from reference TRBV30 and TRBJ2-1): SQTIHQWPATLVQPVGSPLSLECTVEGTSNPNLYWYRQAAGRGLQLLFYSVGIGQISSEVPQNLSASRPQDRQFILSSKKLLLSDSGFYLCAWSSRGNEQFFGPGTRLTVL.